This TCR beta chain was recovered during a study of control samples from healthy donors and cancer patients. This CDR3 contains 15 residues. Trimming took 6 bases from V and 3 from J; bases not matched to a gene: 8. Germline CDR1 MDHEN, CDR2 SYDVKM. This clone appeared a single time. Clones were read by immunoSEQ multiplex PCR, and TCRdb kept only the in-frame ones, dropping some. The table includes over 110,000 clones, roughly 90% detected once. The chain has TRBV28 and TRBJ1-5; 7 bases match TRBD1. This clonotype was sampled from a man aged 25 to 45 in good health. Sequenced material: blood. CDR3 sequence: CASSPVGTVNQPQHF. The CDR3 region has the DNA TGTGCCAGCAGCCCCGTTGGGACAGTCAATCAGCCCCAGCATTTT.